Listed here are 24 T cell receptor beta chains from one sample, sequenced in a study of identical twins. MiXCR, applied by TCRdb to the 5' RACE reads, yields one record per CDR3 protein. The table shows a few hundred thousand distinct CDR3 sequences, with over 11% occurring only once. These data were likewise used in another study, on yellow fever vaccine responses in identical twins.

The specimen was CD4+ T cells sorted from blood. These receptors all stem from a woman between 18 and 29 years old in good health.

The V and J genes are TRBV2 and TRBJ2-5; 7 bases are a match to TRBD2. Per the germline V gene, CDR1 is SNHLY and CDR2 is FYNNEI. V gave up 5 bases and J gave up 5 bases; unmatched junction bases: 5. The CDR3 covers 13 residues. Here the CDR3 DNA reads TGTGCCAGCAGTCAAAGCGGGGCCGAGACCCAGTACTTC. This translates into CASSQSGAETQYF.

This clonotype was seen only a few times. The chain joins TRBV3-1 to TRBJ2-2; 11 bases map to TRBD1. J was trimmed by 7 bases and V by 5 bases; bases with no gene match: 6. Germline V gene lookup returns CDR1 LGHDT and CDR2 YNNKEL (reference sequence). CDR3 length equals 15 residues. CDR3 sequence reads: CASSAPGQGGGELFF. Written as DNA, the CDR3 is TGTGCCAGCAGCGCTCCGGGACAGGGGGGCGGGGAGCTGTTTTTT.

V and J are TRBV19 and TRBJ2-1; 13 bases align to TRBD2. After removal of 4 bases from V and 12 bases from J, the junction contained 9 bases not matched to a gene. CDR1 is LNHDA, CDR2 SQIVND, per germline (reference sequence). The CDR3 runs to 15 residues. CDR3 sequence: CASSTAGLAGLAQFF. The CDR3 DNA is TGTGCCAGTAGTACGGCGGGACTAGCGGGGCTGGCGCAGTTCTTC.

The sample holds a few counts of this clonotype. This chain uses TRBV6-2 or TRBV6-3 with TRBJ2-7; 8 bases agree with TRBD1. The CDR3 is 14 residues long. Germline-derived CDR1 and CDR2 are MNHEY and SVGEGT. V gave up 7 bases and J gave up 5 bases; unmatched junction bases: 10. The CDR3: CASTPTGVWHEQYF. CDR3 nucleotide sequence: TGTGCCAGCACCCCGACAGGGGTATGGCACGAGCAGTACTTC.

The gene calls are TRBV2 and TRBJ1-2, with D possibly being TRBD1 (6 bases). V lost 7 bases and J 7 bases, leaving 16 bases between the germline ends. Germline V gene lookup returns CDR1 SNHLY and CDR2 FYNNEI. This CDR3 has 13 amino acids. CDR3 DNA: TGTGCCAGCATTGAGCAGGGGACACTTGGCTACACCTTC. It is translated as CASIEQGTLGYTF. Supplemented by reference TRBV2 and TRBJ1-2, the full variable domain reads EPEVTQTPSHQVTQMGQEVILRCVPISNHLYFYWYRQILGQKVEFLVSFYNNEISEKSEIFDDQFSVERPDGSNFTLKIRSTKLEDSAMYFCASIEQGTLGYTFGSGTRLTVV.

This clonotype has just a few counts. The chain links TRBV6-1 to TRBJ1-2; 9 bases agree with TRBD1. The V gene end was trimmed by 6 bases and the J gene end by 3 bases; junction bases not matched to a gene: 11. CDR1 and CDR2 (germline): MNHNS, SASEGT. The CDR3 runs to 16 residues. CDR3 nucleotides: TGTGCCAGCAGAACCAGACAGGGGGTATCGGACTATGGCTACACCTTC. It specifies CASRTRQGVSDYGYTF.

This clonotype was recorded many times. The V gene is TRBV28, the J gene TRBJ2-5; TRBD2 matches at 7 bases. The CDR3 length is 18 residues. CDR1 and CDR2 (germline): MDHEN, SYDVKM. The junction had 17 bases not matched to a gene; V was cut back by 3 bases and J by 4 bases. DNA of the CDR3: TGTGCCAGCAGTTTCAGCTACCTAGGCGGGAGAGTGAGAGAGACCCAGTACTTC. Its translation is CASSFSYLGGRVRETQYF.

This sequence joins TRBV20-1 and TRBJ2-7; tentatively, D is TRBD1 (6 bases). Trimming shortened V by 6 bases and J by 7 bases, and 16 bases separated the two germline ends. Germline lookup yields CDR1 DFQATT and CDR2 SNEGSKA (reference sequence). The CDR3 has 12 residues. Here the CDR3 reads CSAHIVQGEQYF. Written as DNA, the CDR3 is TGCAGTGCACACATCGTCCAGGGGGAGCAGTACTTC.

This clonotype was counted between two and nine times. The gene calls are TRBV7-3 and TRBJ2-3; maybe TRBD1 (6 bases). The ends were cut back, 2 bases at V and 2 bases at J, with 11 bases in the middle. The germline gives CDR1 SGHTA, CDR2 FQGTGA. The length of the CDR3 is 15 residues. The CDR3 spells CASSLLGQTTDTQYF. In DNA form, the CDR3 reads TGTGCCAGCAGCTTACTAGGACAGACCACAGATACGCAGTATTTT. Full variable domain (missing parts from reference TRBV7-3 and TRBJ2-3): GAGVSQTPSNKVTEKGKYVELRCDPISGHTALYWYRQSLGQGPEFLIYFQGTGAADDSGLPNDRFFAVRPEGSVSTLKIQRTERGDSAVYLCASSLLGQTTDTQYFGPGTRLTVL.

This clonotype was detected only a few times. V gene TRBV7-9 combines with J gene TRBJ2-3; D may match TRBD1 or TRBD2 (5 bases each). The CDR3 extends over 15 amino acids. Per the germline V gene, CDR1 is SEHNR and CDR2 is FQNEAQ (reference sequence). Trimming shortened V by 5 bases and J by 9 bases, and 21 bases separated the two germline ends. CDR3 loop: CASSGDLRTYPTQYF. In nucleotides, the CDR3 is TGTGCCAGCAGCGGGGACCTCCGAACCTATCCCACGCAGTATTTT.

The CDR3 DNA follows: TGTGCCAGCAGTGCGGGGCGGGGGGCCTACAATGAGCAGTTCTTC. Protein product: CASSAGRGAYNEQFF. This chain joins TRBV2 and TRBJ2-1; the match to TRBD2 covers 8 bases. J gave up 2 bases and V 4 bases, and 4 bases lay outside the gene matches. Germline V gene data show CDR1 as SNHLY and CDR2 as FYNNEI. The CDR3 has 15 amino acids.

The CDR3 DNA follows: TGCGCCAGCAGCTGGACGGGGACCACCTCTGGGGCCAACGTCCTGACTTTC. Its protein product is CASSWTGTTSGANVLTF. V and J are TRBV5-1 and TRBJ2-6; D is tentatively TRBD1 or TRBD2 (5 bases each). Per germline, CDR1 SGHRS and CDR2 YFSETQ. The CDR3 runs 17 residues. V was cut by 3 bases and J by 0 bases, with 13 bases left in between.

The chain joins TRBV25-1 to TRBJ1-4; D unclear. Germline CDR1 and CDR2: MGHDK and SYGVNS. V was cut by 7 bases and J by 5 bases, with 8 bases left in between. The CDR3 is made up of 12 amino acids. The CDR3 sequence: CASNIRNEKLFF. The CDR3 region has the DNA TGTGCCAGCAACATACGAAATGAAAAACTGTTTTTT.

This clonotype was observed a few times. CDR3 protein: CASSLVRADTQYF. The CDR3 DNA is TGTGCCAGCAGCTTAGTGAGGGCAGATACGCAGTATTTT. The chain has TRBV7-2 and TRBJ2-3, with D possibly matching TRBD2 (5 bases). From germline, CDR1 is SGHTA and CDR2 FQGNSA. V lost 1 base and J 4 bases, leaving 6 bases between the germline ends. The CDR3 sequence is 13 residues long.

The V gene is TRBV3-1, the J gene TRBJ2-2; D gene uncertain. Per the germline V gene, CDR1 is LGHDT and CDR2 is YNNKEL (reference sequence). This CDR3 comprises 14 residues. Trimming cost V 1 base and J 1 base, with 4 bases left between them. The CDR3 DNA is TGTGCCAGCAGCCAAGTAGTGAACACCGGGGAGCTGTTTTTT. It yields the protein CASSQVVNTGELFF.

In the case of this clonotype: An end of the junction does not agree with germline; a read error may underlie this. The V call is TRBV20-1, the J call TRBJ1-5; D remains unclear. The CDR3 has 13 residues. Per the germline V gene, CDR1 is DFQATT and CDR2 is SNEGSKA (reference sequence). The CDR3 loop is CGAKRPSNQPQHF. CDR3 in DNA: TGCGGTGCAAAGAGACCTAGCAATCAGCCCCAGCATTTT.

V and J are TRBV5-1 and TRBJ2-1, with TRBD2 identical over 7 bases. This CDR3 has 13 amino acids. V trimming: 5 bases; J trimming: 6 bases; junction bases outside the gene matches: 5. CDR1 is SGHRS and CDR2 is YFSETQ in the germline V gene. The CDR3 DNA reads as TGCGCCAGCAGACTGACGGGGGGCAATGAGCAGTTCTTC. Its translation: CASRLTGGNEQFF.

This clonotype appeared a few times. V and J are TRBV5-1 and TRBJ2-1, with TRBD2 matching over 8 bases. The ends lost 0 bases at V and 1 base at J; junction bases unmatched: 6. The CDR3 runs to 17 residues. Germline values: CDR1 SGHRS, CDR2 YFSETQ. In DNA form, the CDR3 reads TGCGCCAGCAGCTTGGTATCCAGCGGGGGTTCCTACAATGAGCAGTTCTTC. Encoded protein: CASSLVSSGGSYNEQFF.

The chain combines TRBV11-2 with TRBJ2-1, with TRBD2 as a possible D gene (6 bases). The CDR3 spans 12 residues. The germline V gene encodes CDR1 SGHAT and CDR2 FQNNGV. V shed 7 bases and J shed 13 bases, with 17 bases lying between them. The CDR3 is CASTTPGRGQFF. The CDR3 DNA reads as TGTGCCAGCACCACCCCCGGGCGGGGACAGTTCTTC.

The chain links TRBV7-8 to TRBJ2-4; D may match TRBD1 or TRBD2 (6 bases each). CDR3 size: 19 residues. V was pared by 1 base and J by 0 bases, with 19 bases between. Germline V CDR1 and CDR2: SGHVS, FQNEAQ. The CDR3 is CASSLGGAGAVLAKNIQYF. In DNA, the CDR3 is TGTGCCAGCAGCTTAGGGGGGGCAGGGGCCGTACTAGCCAAAAACATTCAGTACTTC.

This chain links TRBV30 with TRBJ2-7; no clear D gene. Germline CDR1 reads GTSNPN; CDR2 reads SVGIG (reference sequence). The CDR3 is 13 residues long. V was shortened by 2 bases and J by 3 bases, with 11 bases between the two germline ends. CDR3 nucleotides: TGTGCCTGGAGTACGGGCATCGGCTACGAGCAGTACTTC. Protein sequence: CAWSTGIGYEQYF.

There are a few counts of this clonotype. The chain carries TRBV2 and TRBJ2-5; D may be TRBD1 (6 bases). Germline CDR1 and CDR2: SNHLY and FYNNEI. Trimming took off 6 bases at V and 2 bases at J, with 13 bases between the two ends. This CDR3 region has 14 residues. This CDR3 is CASRVGQPQETQYF. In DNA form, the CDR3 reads TGTGCCAGCAGGGTCGGACAGCCTCAAGAGACCCAGTACTTC.

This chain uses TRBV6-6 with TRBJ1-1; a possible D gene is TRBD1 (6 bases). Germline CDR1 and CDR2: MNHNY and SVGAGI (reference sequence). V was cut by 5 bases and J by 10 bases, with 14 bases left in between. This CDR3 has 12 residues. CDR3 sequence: CASSPGAKGAFF. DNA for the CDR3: TGTGCCAGCAGTCCGGGGGCAAAAGGAGCTTTCTTT.

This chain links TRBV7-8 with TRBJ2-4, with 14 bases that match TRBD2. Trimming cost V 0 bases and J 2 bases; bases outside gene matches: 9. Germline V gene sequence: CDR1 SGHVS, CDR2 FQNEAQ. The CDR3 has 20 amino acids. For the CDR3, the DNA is TGTGCCAGCAGCTTAGCGCGTCTGACTAGCGGGGGGGCGTCCAAAAACATTCAGTACTTC. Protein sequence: CASSLARLTSGGASKNIQYF. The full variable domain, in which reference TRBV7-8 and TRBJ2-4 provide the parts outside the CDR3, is GAGVSQSPRYKVAKRGQDVALRCDPISGHVSLFWYQQALGQGPEFLTYFQNEAQLDKSGLPSDRFFAERPEGSVSTLKIQRTQQEDSAVYLCASSLARLTSGGASKNIQYFGAGTRLSVL.